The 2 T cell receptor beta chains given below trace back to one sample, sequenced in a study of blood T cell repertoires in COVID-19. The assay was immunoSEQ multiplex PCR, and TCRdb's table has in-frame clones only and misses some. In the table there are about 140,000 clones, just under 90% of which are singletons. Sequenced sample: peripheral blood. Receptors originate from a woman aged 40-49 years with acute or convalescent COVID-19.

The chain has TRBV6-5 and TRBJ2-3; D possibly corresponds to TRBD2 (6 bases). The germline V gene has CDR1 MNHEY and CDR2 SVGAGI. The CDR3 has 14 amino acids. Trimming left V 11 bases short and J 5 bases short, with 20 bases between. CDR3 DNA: TGTGCCCACGAGGGCGGGGTCGGTCGAGATACGCAGTATTTT. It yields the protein CAHEGGVGRDTQYF.

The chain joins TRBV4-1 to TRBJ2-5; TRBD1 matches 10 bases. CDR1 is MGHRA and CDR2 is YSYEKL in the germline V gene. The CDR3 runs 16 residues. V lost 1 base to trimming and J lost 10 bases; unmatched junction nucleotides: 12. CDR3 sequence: CASSQARGQGFEGQYF. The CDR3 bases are TGCGCCAGCAGCCAAGCTCGGGGACAGGGGTTCGAGGGCCAGTACTTC.